This entry describes one TCR beta chain. There is no known antigen for this receptor. Base quality data are lacking; no much larger clone is found one base away. After removal of 5 bases from V and 4 bases from J, the junction retains 8 bases not matched to a gene. Sequences MNHEY (CDR1) and SVGAGI (CDR2) are obtained from the germline V gene. The CDR3, from cysteine to phenylalanine, totals 15 residues. Kept here is only the CDR3 DNA, which spans 45 bases and is read in frame from base 1. Libraries were made using the immunoSEQ multiplex PCR assay. A mixture of 60 forward primers for TCR Vbeta segments and 13 reverse primers for TCR Jbeta segments was used in the multiplex PCR. A multiplex PCR assay on genomic DNA amplified the CDR3 region of rearranged TCR beta genes. Amplified TCR beta libraries were sequenced as 87-base-pair reads on the Illumina HiSeq System. Per the source publication's procedure: In a later analysis, about 80 million unique TCR beta chains were counted across the 650 to 700 repertoires, and roughly 11 million of these chains were shared by at least two donors. A nearest-neighbor algorithm error-corrected the raw reads and collapsed the reads into unique sequences, merging closely related sequences to remove PCR and sequencing errors. CDR3 sequences were aligned to IMGT reference sequences to assign V, D and J gene segments. For a sequence to be retained, a match of at least six nucleotides to both a V gene segment and a J gene segment was required. Rearrangements were classified as productive when the CDR3 lacked stop codons and remained in frame with V and J, and all other rearrangements were classified as non-productive. Following IMGT convention, CDR3 was defined as the stretch from the second conserved V-encoded cysteine to the conserved J-encoded phenylalanine. Sequences without an unambiguous match to a single V gene segment were excluded from the earlier analysis of 500 to 700 of the donors. In an earlier analysis of about 590 of the donors, a V segment was called functional when productive rearrangements were above 56.7%, and segregating when the standard deviation between donors exceeded 5%. A statistical classification framework was built to diagnose cytomegalovirus status from the catalog of TCR beta chain sequences. A later analysis assigned V and J genes by comparing TCR nucleotide sequences with IMGT/GENE-DB human TR gene sequences. In a later analysis, CDR3 sequences and most-parsimonious VDJ recombination scenarios were assigned using the TCRdist pipeline. A later analysis defined each TCR beta chain by its CDR3 amino acid sequence plus V-gene family, and excluded reads lacking a unique V-gene family. In a later analysis, 550 to 650 highly shared, low-generation-probability nucleotide sequences were removed to address suspected cross-contamination and a sequencing artifact. A later analysis calculated a clonal expansion index for each public chain from normalized within-repertoire ranks of inferred template counts. In a later analysis, generation probabilities were computed with a VDJ recombination model fitted to out-of-frame rearrangements, and the resulting probabilities were checked against IGoR. In a later analysis, hypergeometric tests were used to score TCR-TCR, TCR-HLA and TCR-CMV co-occurrence, with a repertoire-size bias correction applied to TCR pairs. To estimate false discovery rates, a later analysis permuted the HLA or CMV assignments 20 times. In a later analysis, co-occurring TCRs were grouped using DBSCAN, and TCRdist sequence similarity was added for clustering within HLA-allele-positive subsets. Co-occurrence clustering excluded repertoires with fewer than 30,000 or more than 120,000 public chains, plus five with anomalous nucleotide sharing. The table comes from immuneACCESS by way of TCRdb, which keeps in-frame sequences with V and J called. Part of the clones is missing from these tables; in studies checked, under half for an unresolved V gene and the rest for unknown reasons. The V and J calls and clone size come from that table; D and trimming were worked out from the DNA. The sample table holds about 93,000 clones, of which roughly four fifths were seen once. Approximately 3.9% of the sample comes from the top ten.

This entry comes from a study of cytomegalovirus exposure and HLA in healthy donors (dated by TCRdb to about 2017). Describing the broader study: In an earlier analysis of around 540 of the donors, approximately 300 Gb of sequence data and approximately 120 million unique TCR beta sequences from roughly 180 million T cells were reported. An early release covering over 500 HLA-typed donors comprised approximately 300 gigabases of sequencing data and about 90 million unique TCR sequences. Among the roughly 380 genotyped donors, under 90% belonged to the genetic ancestry cluster associated with self-reported Caucasian donors. The study aimed to test whether signatures of past pathogen exposure could be identified by cataloging public T cell receptors. Using immunosequencing, the study profiled T cell repertoires from 640 or so subjects and related those repertoires to cytomegalovirus serostatus. In addition to the first cohort of hundreds of subjects, a separate validation cohort of over 90 different subjects was used. To predict cytomegalovirus infection status, the study combined high-throughput TCR immunosequencing, statistical association of individual TCRs with disease status, and machine learning. To study patterns of TCR occurrence, a later analysis re-analyzed previously published TCR beta repertoires from around 660 donors and added high-resolution HLA genotyping. Rather than drawing on any new phenotypic data, the later analysis identified candidate immune exposures from TCR beta sequences and the way those sequences occurred across donors. To decide whether each TCR beta V gene segment behaved as functional or pseudogenic, an earlier analysis of some 580 of the donors relied on high-throughput TCR beta sequencing. Donor age, sex, ethnicity and CMV serostatus were compiled together with the repertoire data. A later genetic analysis used genome-wide SNP genotypes for about 60% of the roughly 700 donors, treating that subset as a discovery cohort. All discovery cohort repertoires had been generated using a single sequencing platform. HLA typing included class I and class II loci at four-digit resolution. The number of typed donors differed by locus: roughly 629-640 for A, B, C, DRB1 and DQB1; 500 to 550 for DQA1; fewer than 610 for DPA1; and roughly 470 for DPB1. Because of strong linkage in the cohort, roughly five DR-DQ haplotypes were treated as single units for association and clustering. Among 300 to 500 genotyped donors of the cohort, an average of about 240,000 unique TCR beta nucleotide sequences was sequenced per donor, of which roughly 17% were non-productive.

Overall study outcomes, separate from this receptor: In a later analysis, most CMV-associated TCR beta chains were found to appear HLA-restricted, with HLA associations seemingly driven largely by CMV exposure. In a later analysis, the rate of TCR association differed among HLA loci, with DRB1 alleles having the most associated TCRs and HLA-C alleles having the fewest. Three of the identified cytomegalovirus-associated TCR beta chains were confirmed in vitro to be specific for cytomegalovirus antigens. Because HLA typing was missing for some donors at each locus, association tests included only the typed subset. In a later genetic analysis, fewer N-insertions in productive TCRs were reported among donors in an Asian-associated ancestry cluster than the roughly 640-donor mean. In a later analysis, several top co-occurrence clusters were reported to appear linked to parvovirus B19, influenza, CMV and Epstein-Barr virus. Roughly uniform sequencing depth across donors was assumed in presence/absence analyses, although this assumption may not hold. A total of about 150 TCR beta chains were listed by the study as associated with cytomegalovirus. In a later analysis, HLA-associated TCR beta chains showed more clonal expansion and lower generation probabilities than non-associated chains that were equally common. Only TCR beta chains were sequenced in this cohort, and the absence of alpha or paired-chain data limited detectable features. In a later genetic analysis, a missense DCLRE1C variant was associated with V-gene and J-gene trimming of TCR beta chains, and the association was replicated in an independent cohort. A cluster of highly shared sequence variants was judged likely to be a technical artifact of the sequencing pipeline. A further reported finding was that TCR beta sequences accurately predicted the HLA-A and HLA-B alleles for most subjects in the first cohort. In an earlier analysis of more than 500 of the donors, most TCR beta V segments appeared in productive rearrangements about 87% or about 30% of the time, broadly matching IMGT annotations. While some public TCRs were present in many individuals, most TCR sequences turned up only very rarely across donors. A later analysis associated 17,000 or so TCR beta sequences with specific HLA alleles at a false discovery rate of 0.05. Some IMGT-functional V segments, including TRBV6-2 and TRBV6-3, could not be distinguished by the 87-base-pair reads and were therefore excluded. Roughly 17 rarely observed V segments, including chromosome 9 orphons, were excluded from the earlier analysis of some 590 of the donors because counts were too low. CMV serostatus was the only immune exposure information available for the cohort. In both the original and validation cohorts, the classifier was reported to diagnose cytomegalovirus status with high specificity and sensitivity. Strong co-occurrence of HLA alleles, especially DR and DQ, made assigning TCR associations to individual alleles difficult. Linkage disequilibrium might explain the correlated functional status among segregating V segments, but an unknown experimental factor could not be excluded. It was suggested by the authors that the approach could potentially be generalized to other disease states and immunological phenotypes.

In total, 600 or so healthy bone marrow donors made up the cohort. At the time of sampling, all cohort members were nominally healthy, though unrecorded immune exposures were likely present. The donor tested CMV seronegative and was one of the 352 seronegative cohort members. Every donor gave a peripheral blood sample, and the peripheral blood mononuclear cells from that sample were used for TCR beta sequencing. The Qiagen DNeasy Blood Extraction Kit was used to extract genomic DNA from the blood cell samples. Specimen: PBMCs. This receptor was taken from a man aged 50 to 59 in good health and CMV-seronegative. Recombination connected TRBV6-5 to TRBJ1-2, with 9 bases aligning to TRBD1. The nucleotide sequence reads TGTGCCAGCAGTCCCGGCGGGACAGGGCGCTATGGCTACACCTTC. This encodes CASSPGGTGRYGYTF.